This TCR beta chain was captured by sequencing in a study of shared clonotypes between healthy human individuals. The overall study: A couple of women and a few men aged 18 to 49 served as donors.

The unsorted samples took tens of millions of PBMCs to get genomic DNA. Once extracted for a subset, genomic DNA was divided evenly among several immunoSEQ plates. Some clones are missing from TCRdb's copy, which holds only in-frame ones; the method was immunoSEQ multiplex PCR. Of approximately 480,000 clones listed, about 79% are singletons. The CDR3 sequence is 15 residues long. Germline CDR1 SGHTA, CDR2 FQGNSA. V gave up 4 bases and J gave up 1 base, with 10 bases separating them. This sequence originates from a woman aged 40 to 50 in good health. Some clones in this sample may be carry-over from other donors' samples. The rearrangement links TRBV7-2 to TRBJ2-2; tentative D call: TRBD2 (5 bases). What was sequenced was PBMCs. The CDR3 coding sequence is TGTGCCAGCAGCTGGAGAGGGCTGAACACCGGGGAGCTGTTTTTT. Translated, it gives CASSWRGLNTGELFF.